These 22 T cell receptor beta chains share one sample of origin, sequenced in a study of T cell changes during pregnancy in multiple sclerosis. Sequenced by immunoSEQ multiplex PCR; TCRdb stores in-frame clones only, minus some. The sample shows 37,000 or so clones, approximately 94% of them seen only once. Sequencing was performed on peripheral blood, taken in the third trimester of pregnancy. These receptors originate from a female donor with multiple sclerosis, enrolled in a pregnancy study.

The chain combines TRBV7-9 with TRBJ1-4; 7 bases fit TRBD1. Germline V gives CDR1 SEHNR, CDR2 FQNEAQ (reference sequence). The CDR3 totals 15 residues. Trimming removed 7 bases from V and 4 bases from J; junction bases left unmatched: 9. This CDR3 is CASTLQTGSNEKLFF. The DNA for the CDR3 is TGTGCCAGCACCCTGCAGACAGGGAGTAATGAAAAACTGTTTTTT.

The chain couples TRBV7-2 to TRBJ1-2; D unclear. The CDR3 extends over 12 amino acids. Germline assignment: CDR1 SGHTA and CDR2 FQGNSA. The ends were cut back, 5 bases at V and 5 bases at J, with 9 bases in the middle. CDR3 sequence (DNA): TGTGCCAGCAGCATATCAGGTTATGGCTACACCTTC. Protein product: CASSISGYGYTF.

The rearrangement links TRBV9 to TRBJ1-2, with a tentative D call TRBD1 (6 bases). The CDR3 has 13 residues. The V end lost 10 bases, the J end lost 4 bases, and 17 bases lay between the germline ends. The germline gives CDR1 SGDLS, CDR2 YYNGEE. The DNA for the CDR3 is TGTGCCTGTGTTGGGGGCGCGGGCTATGGCTACACCTTC. Its translation: CACVGGAGYGYTF.

The chain has TRBV30 and TRBJ2-1, with D unresolved. Germline V CDR1 and CDR2: GTSNPN, SVGIG (reference sequence). This CDR3 is built from 11 residues. V was trimmed by 4 bases and J by 6 bases, leaving 7 bases between them. CDR3 amino acids: CAWTYGNEQFF. In nucleotides, the CDR3 is TGTGCCTGGACGTACGGCAATGAGCAGTTCTTC.

The chain couples TRBV6-5 to TRBJ1-2; TRBD1 might be the D (6 bases). CDR3 length: 14 amino acids. CDR1 and CDR2 from the germline V gene are MNHEY and SVGAGI. V lost 2 bases, J lost 4 bases, and 11 bases lay in between. Written as DNA, the CDR3 is TGTGCCAGCAGTTACGCCGGACAGAGCTATGGCTACACCTTC. As protein: CASSYAGQSYGYTF.

The genes are TRBV7-9 and TRBJ1-2, with 10 bases aligning to TRBD1. Losses at the gene ends were 6 bases for V and 4 bases for J; bases not matched to a gene: 5. Germline V lookup: CDR1 SEHNR, CDR2 FQNEAQ (reference sequence). The CDR3 sequence is 14 residues long. The chain's CDR3 is CASSDRGRVYGYTF. CDR3 DNA: TGTGCCAGCAGTGACAGGGGGCGCGTCTATGGCTACACCTTC.

The V call is TRBV5-6, the J call TRBJ1-1; possibly TRBD1 for D (6 bases). CDR1 SGHDT and CDR2 YYEEEE come from the germline V gene. With 0 bases removed from V and 4 bases from J, the gap between germline ends came to 10 bases. The CDR3 covers 14 residues. The CDR3 DNA is TGTGCCAGCAGCTTGGCAGGGGCGTTCACTGAAGCTTTCTTT. This translates into CASSLAGAFTEAFF.

The chain recombines TRBV6-5 with TRBJ2-7; TRBD2 aligns across 7 bases. With 6 bases clipped from V and 4 bases from J, the junction kept 9 bases outside the gene matches. Germline CDR1 and CDR2: MNHEY and SVGAGI. The length of the CDR3 is 14 residues. The CDR3 coding sequence is TGTGCCAGCAGATTAAATAGACTAGCTTACGAGCAGTACTTC. It encodes CASRLNRLAYEQYF.

The chain has TRBV27 and TRBJ1-2; 7 nucleotides agree with TRBD1. There are 14 residues in the CDR3. With 2 bases clipped from V and 4 bases from J, the junction kept 4 bases outside the gene matches. The V gene's germline CDR1 is MNHEY and CDR2 SMNVEV (reference sequence). The CDR3 region is CASSLGGQPYGYTF. The DNA for the CDR3 is TGTGCCAGCAGTTTAGGGGGACAGCCCTATGGCTACACCTTC.

This chain uses TRBV9 with TRBJ2-1, with D possibly TRBD2 on 5 matching bases. V lost 0 bases, J lost 9 bases, and 10 bases lay in between. The CDR3 consists of 13 residues. CDR1 and CDR2 (germline): SGDLS, YYNGEE. The CDR3 sequence is CASSVVLGSEQFF. CDR3 nucleotides: TGTGCCAGCAGCGTAGTCTTGGGGAGTGAGCAGTTCTTC.

The V and J genes are TRBV28 and TRBJ1-6; TRBD1 aligns across 7 bases. V lost 3 bases, J lost 7 bases, and 12 bases stayed unmatched. The CDR3 runs to 17 residues. Germline lookup yields CDR1 MDHEN and CDR2 SYDVKM. The CDR3 spells CASSFLLPGTENSPLHF. Written as DNA, the CDR3 is TGTGCCAGCAGTTTTCTGCTCCCCGGGACAGAAAATTCACCCCTCCACTTT. Together with reference TRBV28 and TRBJ1-6, the CDR3 gives the full variable domain: DVKVTQSSRYLVKRTGEKVFLECVQDMDHENMFWYRQDPGLGLRLIYFSYDVKMKEKGDIPEGYSVSREKKERFSLILESASTNQTSMYLCASSFLLPGTENSPLHFGNGTRLTVT.

The gene calls are TRBV28 and TRBJ2-6, with D possibly matching TRBD1 (5 bases). Germline V gene sequence: CDR1 MDHEN, CDR2 SYDVKM. V was trimmed by 2 bases and J by 0 bases, leaving 8 bases between them. CDR3 length equals 16 residues. The CDR3: CASSLRGPSGANVLTF. CDR3 coding DNA: TGTGCCAGCAGTTTAAGGGGCCCCTCTGGGGCCAACGTCCTGACTTTC.

This chain links TRBV28 with TRBJ2-7; D is ambiguous. Germline CDR1 MDHEN, CDR2 SYDVKM. V was clipped by 4 bases and J by 1 base, with 17 bases between them. The CDR3 is 16 amino acids. The CDR3 loop reads CASSSQGAGKSYEQYF. CDR3 nucleotide sequence: TGTGCCAGCAGTTCGCAAGGTGCAGGTAAATCCTACGAGCAGTACTTC.

The J gene is TRBJ2-5, the V gene TRBV5-6; perhaps TRBD2 as D (6 bases). The CDR3 is 15 residues long. V gave up 4 bases and J gave up 1 base, with 14 bases separating them. Germline V gives CDR1 SGHDT, CDR2 YYEEEE. CDR3 loop: CASSGELALQETQYF. The DNA of the CDR3 is TGTGCCAGCAGCGGCGAGCTAGCGCTCCAAGAGACCCAGTACTTC.

The CDR3 nucleotides read TGTGCCTGGAGTGTAATGGCCGGGGGGCAGTACTTC. Translating it yields CAWSVMAGGQYF. The chain recombines TRBV30 with TRBJ2-7, with a tentative D call TRBD2 (6 bases). Trimming left V 0 bases short and J 9 bases short, with 12 bases between. The CDR3 is made up of 12 amino acids. Germline CDR1 GTSNPN, CDR2 SVGIG (reference sequence).

The J gene is TRBJ2-1, the V gene TRBV29-1; 7 bases map to TRBD2. Germline lookup yields CDR1 SQVTM and CDR2 ANQGSEA. Trimming took 5 bases from V and 4 from J; bases not matched to a gene: 8. The CDR3 is 14 residues long. The CDR3 region has the DNA TGCAGCGTTCGGTCGGGAGGAGGTTACAATGAGCAGTTCTTC. As protein: CSVRSGGGYNEQFF.

This chain joins TRBV29-1 and TRBJ2-7, with D possibly being TRBD1 (6 bases). V dropped 8 bases and J dropped 6 bases, with 17 bases sitting between them. The CDR3 runs 12 residues. The V gene's germline CDR1 is SQVTM and CDR2 ANQGSEA. CDR3 region: CSSGDTAGEQYF. DNA of the CDR3: TGCAGCTCAGGGGACACCGCGGGCGAGCAGTACTTC.

The gene calls are TRBV19 and TRBJ2-7; D gene uncertain. Germline lookup yields CDR1 LNHDA and CDR2 SQIVND (reference sequence). Trimming cost V 0 bases and J 0 bases, with 3 bases left between them. The length of the CDR3 is 13 residues. CDR3 residues: CASSIDYSYEQYF. In nucleotides, the CDR3 is TGTGCCAGTAGTATAGATTACTCCTACGAGCAGTACTTC.

The chain uses TRBV7-3 and TRBJ2-1; TRBD2 agrees at 7 bases. J gave up 6 bases and V 2 bases, and 7 bases lay outside the gene matches. Germline CDR1 and CDR2: SGHTA and FQGTGA. The length of the CDR3 is 15 residues. DNA of the CDR3: TGTGCCAGCAGCTTATCAGGACTAGGTACCAATGAGCAGTTCTTC. Its translation is CASSLSGLGTNEQFF.

V gene TRBV11-3 combines with J gene TRBJ2-3; weak D call: TRBD2 (7 bases). V lost 3 bases to trimming and J lost 0 bases, with 13 bases between them. The germline CDR1 and CDR2 sequences are SGHNT and YENEEA. The CDR3 loop spans 16 amino acids. CDR3 DNA sequence: TGTGCCAGCAGCTTGGGAGGGGGGGCTAGCACAGATACGCAGTATTTT. Protein sequence: CASSLGGGASTDTQYF.

The chain has TRBV6-1 and TRBJ1-6; 8 nucleotides align to TRBD1. The CDR3 loop spans 17 amino acids. The junction had 7 bases not matched to a gene; V was cut back by 4 bases and J by 2 bases. CDR1 is MNHNS, CDR2 SASEGT, per germline. The CDR3 DNA is TGTGCCAGCAGTGCCCCCGACAGGGGAACCTATAATTCACCCCTCCACTTT. This gives the protein CASSAPDRGTYNSPLHF.

This chain uses TRBV2 with TRBJ2-7, with 9 bases that match TRBD2. Germline V CDR1 and CDR2: SNHLY, FYNNEI. This CDR3 has 14 residues. J was trimmed by 3 bases and V by 0 bases; bases with no gene match: 0. CDR3 sequence reads: CASSEATSGYEQYF. For the CDR3, the DNA is TGTGCCAGCAGTGAAGCGACTAGCGGCTACGAGCAGTACTTC.